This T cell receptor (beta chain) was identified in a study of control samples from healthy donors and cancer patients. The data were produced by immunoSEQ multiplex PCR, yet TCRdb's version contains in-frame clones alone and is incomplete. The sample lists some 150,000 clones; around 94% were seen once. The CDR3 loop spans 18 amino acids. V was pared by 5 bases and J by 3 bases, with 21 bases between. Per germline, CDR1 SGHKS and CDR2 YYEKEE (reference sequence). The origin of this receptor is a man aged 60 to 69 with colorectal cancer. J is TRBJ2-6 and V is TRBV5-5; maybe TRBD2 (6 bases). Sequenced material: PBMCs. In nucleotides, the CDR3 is TGTGCCAGCAGGGGGGACTTCAACTTGGCGCATGGGGCCAACGTCCTGACTTTC. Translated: CASRGDFNLAHGANVLTF.